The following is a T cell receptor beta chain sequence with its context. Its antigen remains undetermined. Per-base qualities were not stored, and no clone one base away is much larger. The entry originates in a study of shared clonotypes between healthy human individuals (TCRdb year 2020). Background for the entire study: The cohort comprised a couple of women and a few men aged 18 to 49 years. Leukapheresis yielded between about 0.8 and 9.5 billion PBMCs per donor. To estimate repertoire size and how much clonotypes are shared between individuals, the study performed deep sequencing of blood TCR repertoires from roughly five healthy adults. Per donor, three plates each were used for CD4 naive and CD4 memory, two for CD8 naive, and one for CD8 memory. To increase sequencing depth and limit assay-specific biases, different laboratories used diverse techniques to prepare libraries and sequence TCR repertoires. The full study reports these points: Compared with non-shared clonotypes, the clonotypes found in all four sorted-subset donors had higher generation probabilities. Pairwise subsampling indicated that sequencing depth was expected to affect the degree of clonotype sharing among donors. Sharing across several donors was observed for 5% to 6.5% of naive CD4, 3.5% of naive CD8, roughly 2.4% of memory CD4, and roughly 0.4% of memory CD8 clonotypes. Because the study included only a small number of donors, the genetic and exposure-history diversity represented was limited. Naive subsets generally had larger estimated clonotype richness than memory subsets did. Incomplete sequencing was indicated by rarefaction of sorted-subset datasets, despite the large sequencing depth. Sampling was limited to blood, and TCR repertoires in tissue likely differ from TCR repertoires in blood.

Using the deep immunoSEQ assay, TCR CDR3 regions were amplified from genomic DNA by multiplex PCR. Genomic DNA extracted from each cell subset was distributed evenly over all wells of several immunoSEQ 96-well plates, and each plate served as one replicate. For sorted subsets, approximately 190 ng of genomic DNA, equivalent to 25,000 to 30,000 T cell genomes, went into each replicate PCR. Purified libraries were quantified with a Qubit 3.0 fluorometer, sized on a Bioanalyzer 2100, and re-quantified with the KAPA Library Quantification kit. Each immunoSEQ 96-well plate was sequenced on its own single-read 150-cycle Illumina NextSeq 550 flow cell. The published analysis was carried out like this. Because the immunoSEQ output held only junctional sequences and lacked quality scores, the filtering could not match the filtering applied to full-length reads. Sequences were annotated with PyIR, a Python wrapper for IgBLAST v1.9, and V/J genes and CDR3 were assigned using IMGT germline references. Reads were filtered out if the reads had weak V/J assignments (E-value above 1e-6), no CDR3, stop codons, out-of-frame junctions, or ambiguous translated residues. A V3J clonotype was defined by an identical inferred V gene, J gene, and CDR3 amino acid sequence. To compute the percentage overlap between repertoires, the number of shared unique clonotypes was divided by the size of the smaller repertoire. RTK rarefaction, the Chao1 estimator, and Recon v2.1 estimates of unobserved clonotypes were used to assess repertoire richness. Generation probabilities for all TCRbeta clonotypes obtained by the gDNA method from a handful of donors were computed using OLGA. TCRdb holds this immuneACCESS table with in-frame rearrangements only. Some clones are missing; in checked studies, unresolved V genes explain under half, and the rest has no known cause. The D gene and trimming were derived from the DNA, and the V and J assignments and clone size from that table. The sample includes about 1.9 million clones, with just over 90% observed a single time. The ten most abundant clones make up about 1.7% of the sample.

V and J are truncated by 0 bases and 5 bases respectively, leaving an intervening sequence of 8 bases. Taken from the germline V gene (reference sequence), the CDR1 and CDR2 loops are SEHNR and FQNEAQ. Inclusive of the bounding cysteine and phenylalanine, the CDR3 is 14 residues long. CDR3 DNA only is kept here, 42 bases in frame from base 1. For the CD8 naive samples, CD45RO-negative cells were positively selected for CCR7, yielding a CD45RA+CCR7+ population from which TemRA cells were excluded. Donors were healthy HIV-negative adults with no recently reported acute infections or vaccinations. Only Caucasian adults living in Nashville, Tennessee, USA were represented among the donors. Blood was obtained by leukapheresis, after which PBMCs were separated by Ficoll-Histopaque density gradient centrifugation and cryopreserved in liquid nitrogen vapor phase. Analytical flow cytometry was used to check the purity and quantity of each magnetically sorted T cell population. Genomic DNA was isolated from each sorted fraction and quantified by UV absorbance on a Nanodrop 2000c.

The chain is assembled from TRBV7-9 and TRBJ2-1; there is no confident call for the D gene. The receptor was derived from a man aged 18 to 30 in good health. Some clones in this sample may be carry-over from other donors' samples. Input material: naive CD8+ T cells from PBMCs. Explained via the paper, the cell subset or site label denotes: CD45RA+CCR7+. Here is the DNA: TGTGCCAGCAGCTTAGCGCCCCCCAACAATGAGCAGTTCTTC. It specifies CASSLAPPNNEQFF. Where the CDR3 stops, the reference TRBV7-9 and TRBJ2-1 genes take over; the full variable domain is DTGVSQNPRHKITKRGQNVTFRCDPISEHNRLYWYRQTLGQGPEFLTYFQNEAQLEKSRLLSDRFSAERPKGSFSTLEIQRTEQGDSAMYLCASSLAPPNNEQFFGPGTRLTVL.